What follows is one TCR beta chain and its context. Primers: 60 Vbeta forward and 13 Jbeta reverse. The table came from immunoSEQ multiplex PCR; TCRdb's copy has only in-frame clones and leaves some out. The sample has about 130,000 clones, roughly 80% seen once. The data derive from a study of cytomegalovirus exposure and HLA in healthy donors. Trimming stripped 6 bases from V and 0 bases from J, with 17 bases between. The CDR3 extends over 15 amino acids. CDR1 is SQVTM and CDR2 is ANQGSEA in the germline V gene. The chain couples TRBV29-1 to TRBJ1-1; D gene ambiguous. The clonotype was recovered from a girl aged 2-10 years in good health and CMV-seronegative. Sequenced sample: PBMCs. The CDR3 spells CSVSPRTGMNTEAFF. The CDR3 bases are TGCAGCGTCTCCCCTCGGACGGGAATGAACACTGAAGCTTTCTTT.